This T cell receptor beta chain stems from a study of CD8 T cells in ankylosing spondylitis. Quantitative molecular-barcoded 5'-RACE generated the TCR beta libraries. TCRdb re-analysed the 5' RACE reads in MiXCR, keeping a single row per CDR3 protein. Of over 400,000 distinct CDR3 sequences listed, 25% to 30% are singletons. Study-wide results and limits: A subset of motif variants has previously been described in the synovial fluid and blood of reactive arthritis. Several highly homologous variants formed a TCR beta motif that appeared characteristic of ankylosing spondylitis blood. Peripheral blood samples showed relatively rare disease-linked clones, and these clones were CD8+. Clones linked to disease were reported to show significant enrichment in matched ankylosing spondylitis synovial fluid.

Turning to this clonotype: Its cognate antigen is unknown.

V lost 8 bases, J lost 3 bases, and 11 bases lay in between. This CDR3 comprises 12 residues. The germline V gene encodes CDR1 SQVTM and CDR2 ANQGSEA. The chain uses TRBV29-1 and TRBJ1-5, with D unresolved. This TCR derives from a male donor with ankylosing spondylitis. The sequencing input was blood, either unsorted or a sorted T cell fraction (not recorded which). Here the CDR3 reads CSLTRYNQPQHF. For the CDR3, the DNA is TGCAGCCTTACCAGGTACAATCAGCCCCAGCATTTT.